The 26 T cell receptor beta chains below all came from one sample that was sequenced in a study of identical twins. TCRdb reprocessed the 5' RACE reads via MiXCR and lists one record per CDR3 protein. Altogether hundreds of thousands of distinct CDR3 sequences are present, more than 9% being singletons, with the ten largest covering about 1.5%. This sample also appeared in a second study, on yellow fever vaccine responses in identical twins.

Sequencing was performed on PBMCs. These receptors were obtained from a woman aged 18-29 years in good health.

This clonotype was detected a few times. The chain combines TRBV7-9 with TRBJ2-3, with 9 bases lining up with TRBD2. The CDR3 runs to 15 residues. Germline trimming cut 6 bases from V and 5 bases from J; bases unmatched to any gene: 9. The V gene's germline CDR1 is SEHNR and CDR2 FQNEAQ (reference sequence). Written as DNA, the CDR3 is TGTGCCAGCAGGTTGGCGGGAGGGCCGGGAGATACGCAGTATTTT. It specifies CASRLAGGPGDTQYF.

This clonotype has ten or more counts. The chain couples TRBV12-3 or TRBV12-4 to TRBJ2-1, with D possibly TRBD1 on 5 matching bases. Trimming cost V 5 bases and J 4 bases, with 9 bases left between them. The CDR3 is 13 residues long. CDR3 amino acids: CASSPTEYNEQFF. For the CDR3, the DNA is TGTGCCAGCAGTCCGACAGAATACAATGAGCAGTTCTTC.

CDR3 sequence reads: CSASGGGTTNEKLFF. CDR3 sequence (DNA): TGCAGTGCGTCCGGGGGTGGGACAACTAATGAAAAACTGTTTTTT. The genes are TRBV20-1 and TRBJ1-4; a weak D match, TRBD1 (5 bases). Per the germline V gene, CDR1 is DFQATT and CDR2 is SNEGSKA (reference sequence). Trimming cost V 6 bases and J 0 bases, with 14 bases left between them. CDR3 length equals 15 residues.

The CDR3 reads CASRRLAGYNEQFF. In nucleotides, the CDR3 is TGTGCCAGCAGGAGACTAGCGGGGTACAATGAGCAGTTCTTC. The genes are TRBV7-8 and TRBJ2-1; 11 bases are shared with TRBD2. CDR3 length equals 14 residues. The ends lost 6 bases at V and 4 bases at J; junction bases unmatched: 2. Germline V gene lookup returns CDR1 SGHVS and CDR2 FQNEAQ.

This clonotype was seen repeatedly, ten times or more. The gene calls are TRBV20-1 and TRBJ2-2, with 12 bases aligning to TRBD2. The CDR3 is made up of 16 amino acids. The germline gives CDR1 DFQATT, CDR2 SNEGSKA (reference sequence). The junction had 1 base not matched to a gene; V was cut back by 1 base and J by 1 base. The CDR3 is CSARGGLAGNTGELFF. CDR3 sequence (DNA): TGCAGTGCTAGAGGGGGACTAGCGGGGAACACCGGGGAGCTGTTTTTT.

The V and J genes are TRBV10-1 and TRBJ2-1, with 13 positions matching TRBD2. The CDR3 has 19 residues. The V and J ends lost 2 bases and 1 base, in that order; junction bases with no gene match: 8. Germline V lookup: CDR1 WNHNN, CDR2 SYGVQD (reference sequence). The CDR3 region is CASSELGTSGANSYNEQFF. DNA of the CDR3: TGCGCCAGCAGTGAGCTCGGGACTAGCGGGGCCAATTCCTACAATGAGCAGTTCTTC.

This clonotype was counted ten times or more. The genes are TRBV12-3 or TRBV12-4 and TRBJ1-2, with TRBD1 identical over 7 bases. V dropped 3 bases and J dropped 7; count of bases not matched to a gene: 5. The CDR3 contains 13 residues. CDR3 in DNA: TGTGCCAGCAGTTTTCGACAGGGAGGTGGCTACACCTTC. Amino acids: CASSFRQGGGYTF.

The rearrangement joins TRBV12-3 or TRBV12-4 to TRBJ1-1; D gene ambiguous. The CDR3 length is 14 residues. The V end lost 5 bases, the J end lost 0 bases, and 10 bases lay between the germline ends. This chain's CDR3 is CASSILDVNTEAFF. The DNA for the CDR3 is TGTGCCAGCAGTATTCTGGATGTGAACACTGAAGCTTTCTTT.

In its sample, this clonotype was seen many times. The CDR3: CASSPTSSGLVSYNSPLHF. The CDR3, as DNA: TGTGCCAGCAGCCCGACGTCGTCAGGCCTTGTCTCCTATAATTCACCCCTCCACTTT. The chain links TRBV4-2 to TRBJ1-6; D is unclear. The V gene's germline CDR1 is LGHNA and CDR2 YNFKEQ. The CDR3 spans 19 residues. Trimming cost V 4 bases and J 0 bases, with 19 bases left between them.

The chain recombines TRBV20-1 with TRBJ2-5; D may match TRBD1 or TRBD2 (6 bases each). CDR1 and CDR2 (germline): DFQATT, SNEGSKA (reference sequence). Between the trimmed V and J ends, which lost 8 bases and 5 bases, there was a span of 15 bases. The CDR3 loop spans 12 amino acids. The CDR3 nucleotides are TGCAGTCCCGGAGGGGGACCCGAGACCCAGTACTTC. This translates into CSPGGGPETQYF.

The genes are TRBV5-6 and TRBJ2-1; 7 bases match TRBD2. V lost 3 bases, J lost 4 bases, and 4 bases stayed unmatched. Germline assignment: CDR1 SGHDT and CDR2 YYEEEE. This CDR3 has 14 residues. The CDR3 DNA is TGTGCCAGCAGCTCCCATAGCGGGTACAATGAGCAGTTCTTC. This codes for CASSSHSGYNEQFF.

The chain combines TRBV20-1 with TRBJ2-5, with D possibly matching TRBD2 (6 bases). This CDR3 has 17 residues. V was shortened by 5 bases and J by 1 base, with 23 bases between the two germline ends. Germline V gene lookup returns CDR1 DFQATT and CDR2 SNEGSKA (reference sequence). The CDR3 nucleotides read TGCAGTGCTGACCCTGCCGAGGAAGGACTATTCCAAGAGACCCAGTACTTC. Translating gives CSADPAEEGLFQETQYF.

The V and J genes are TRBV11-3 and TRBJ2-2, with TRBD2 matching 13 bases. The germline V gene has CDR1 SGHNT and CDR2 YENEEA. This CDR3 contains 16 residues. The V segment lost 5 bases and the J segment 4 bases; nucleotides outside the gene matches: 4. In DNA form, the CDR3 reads TGTGCCAGCAGCCCAGGGACTAGCGGGGCCACCGGGGAGCTGTTTTTT. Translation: CASSPGTSGATGELFF.

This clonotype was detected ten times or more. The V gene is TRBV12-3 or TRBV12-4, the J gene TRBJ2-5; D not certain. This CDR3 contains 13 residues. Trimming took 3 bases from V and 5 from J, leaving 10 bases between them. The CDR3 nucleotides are TGTGCCAGCAGTTTCTCCAGCCGGGAGACCCAGTACTTC. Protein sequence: CASSFSSRETQYF.

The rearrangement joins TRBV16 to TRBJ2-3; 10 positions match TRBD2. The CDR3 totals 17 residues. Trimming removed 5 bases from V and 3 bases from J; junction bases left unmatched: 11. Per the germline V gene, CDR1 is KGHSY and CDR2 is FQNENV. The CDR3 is CASSKSTSGDVTDTQYF. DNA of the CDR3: TGTGCCAGCAGCAAGTCTACTAGCGGGGACGTTACAGATACGCAGTATTTT.

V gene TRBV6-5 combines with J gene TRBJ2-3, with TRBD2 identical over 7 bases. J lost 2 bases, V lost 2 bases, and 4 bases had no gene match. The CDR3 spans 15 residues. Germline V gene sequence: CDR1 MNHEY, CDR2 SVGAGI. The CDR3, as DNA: TGTGCCAGCAGTTACCAGCGGGGTCACACAGATACGCAGTATTTT. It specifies CASSYQRGHTDTQYF.

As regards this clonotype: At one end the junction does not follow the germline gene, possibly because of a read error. CDR3 in DNA: TGCTGTGCTACCGGACTAGCGGGAGGGCCGGATAATGAGCAGTTCTTC. Its protein product is CCATGLAGGPDNEQFF. J is TRBJ2-1 and V is TRBV20-1, with 15 bases that match TRBD2. Per germline, CDR1 DFQATT and CDR2 SNEGSKA (reference sequence). The CDR3 sequence is 16 residues long.

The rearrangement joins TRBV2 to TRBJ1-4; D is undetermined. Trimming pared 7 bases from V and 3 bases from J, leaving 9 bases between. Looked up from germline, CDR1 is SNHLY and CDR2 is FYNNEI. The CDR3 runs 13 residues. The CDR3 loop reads CASKYGPNEKLFF. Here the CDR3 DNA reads TGTGCCAGCAAATACGGCCCTAATGAAAAACTGTTTTTT.

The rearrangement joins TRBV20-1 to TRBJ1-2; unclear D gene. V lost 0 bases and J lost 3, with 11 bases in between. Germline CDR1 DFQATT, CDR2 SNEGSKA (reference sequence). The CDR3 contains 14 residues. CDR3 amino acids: CSAREHRVDYGYTF. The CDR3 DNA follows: TGCAGTGCTAGAGAACATAGGGTCGACTATGGCTACACCTTC.

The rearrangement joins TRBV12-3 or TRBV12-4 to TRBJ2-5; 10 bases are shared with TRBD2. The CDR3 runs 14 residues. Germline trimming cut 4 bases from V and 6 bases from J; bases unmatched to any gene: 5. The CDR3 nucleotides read TGTGCCAGCAGTTCGGGACTAGCGTTCAAGACCCAGTACTTC. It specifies CASSSGLAFKTQYF.

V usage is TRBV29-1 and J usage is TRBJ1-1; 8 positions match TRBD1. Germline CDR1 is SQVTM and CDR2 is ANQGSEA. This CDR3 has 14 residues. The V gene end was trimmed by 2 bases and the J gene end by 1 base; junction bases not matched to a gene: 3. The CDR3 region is CSVENRGANTEAFF. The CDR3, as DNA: TGCAGCGTTGAAAACAGGGGGGCGAACACTGAAGCTTTCTTT.

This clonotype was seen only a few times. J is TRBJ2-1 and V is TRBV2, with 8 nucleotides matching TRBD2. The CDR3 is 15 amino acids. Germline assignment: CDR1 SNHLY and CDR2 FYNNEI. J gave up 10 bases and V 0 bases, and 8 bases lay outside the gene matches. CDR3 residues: CASSEAGTRGEEQFF. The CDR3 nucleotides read TGTGCCAGCAGTGAAGCCGGGACTAGAGGTGAAGAGCAGTTCTTC.

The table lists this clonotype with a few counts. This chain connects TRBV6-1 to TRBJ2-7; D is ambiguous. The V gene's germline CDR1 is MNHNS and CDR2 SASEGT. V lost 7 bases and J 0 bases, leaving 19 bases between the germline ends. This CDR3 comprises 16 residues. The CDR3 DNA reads TGTGCCAGCACCCCCCGTCCGGGCGCATACTCCTACGAGCAGTACTTC. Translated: CASTPRPGAYSYEQYF.

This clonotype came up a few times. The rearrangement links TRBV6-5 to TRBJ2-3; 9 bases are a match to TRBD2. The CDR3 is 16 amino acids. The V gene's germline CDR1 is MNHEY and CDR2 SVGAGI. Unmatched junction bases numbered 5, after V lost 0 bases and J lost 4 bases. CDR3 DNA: TGTGCCAGCAGTTACTCGGGCGGGGGGGCCCCAGATACGCAGTATTTT. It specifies CASSYSGGGAPDTQYF.

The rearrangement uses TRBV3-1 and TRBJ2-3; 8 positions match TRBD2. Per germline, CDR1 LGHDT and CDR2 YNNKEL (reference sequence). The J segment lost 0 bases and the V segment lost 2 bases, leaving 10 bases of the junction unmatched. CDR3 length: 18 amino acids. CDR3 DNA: TGTGCCAGCAGCCAAAGACGAACTAGCGGCAGTAGCACAGATACGCAGTATTTT. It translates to CASSQRRTSGSSTDTQYF.

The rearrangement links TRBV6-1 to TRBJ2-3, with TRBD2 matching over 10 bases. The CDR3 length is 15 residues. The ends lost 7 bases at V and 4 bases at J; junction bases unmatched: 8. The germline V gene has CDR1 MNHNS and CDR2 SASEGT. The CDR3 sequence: CASKASGGLSDTQYF. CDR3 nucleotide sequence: TGTGCCAGCAAGGCTAGCGGGGGATTGTCAGATACGCAGTATTTT.